Ten or more counts support the clone carrying this TCR beta chain. As yet, its antigen is unknown. This sample was included in a study of T cells in Graves' hyperthyroidism and ophthalmopathy. Study results and caveats: Most thyroid clonotypes that were expanded above 0.001 also turned up in blood. Progression to ophthalmopathy was predicted a median of approximately seven months early.

The length of the CDR3 is 17 residues. The ends were cut back, 2 bases at V and 2 bases at J, with 13 bases in the middle. Germline V gene sequence: CDR1 SGHVS, CDR2 FQNEAQ. Uncontrolled infections, other autoimmune diseases, pregnancy or lactation led to exclusion of patients. Clinicians diagnosed patients from clinical symptoms, serum thyroxine and TRAb, thyroid ultrasound and orbital computed tomography. Amplification yielded TCR beta CDR3 regions, with RNA transcripts as the source. Using the HTBI primer set, a first-round RT-PCR was run on the TCR CDR3. TCRdb re-derived calls from the multiplex PCR reads in MiXCR, one entry per CDR3 protein. The table has 660,000 or so distinct CDR3 sequences, just under 45% seen once.

The J gene is TRBJ1-6, the V gene TRBV7-8, with no clear D. The sequencing input was peripheral blood or thyroid tissue (not recorded which). The source of this sequence is an adult man with Graves' disease, either hyperthyroidism or ophthalmopathy (not recorded which). The CDR3 region is CASSLRLQATYNSPLHF. The CDR3 DNA sequence: TGTGCCAGCAGCTTAAGGCTTCAGGCAACCTATAATTCACCCCTCCACTTT.